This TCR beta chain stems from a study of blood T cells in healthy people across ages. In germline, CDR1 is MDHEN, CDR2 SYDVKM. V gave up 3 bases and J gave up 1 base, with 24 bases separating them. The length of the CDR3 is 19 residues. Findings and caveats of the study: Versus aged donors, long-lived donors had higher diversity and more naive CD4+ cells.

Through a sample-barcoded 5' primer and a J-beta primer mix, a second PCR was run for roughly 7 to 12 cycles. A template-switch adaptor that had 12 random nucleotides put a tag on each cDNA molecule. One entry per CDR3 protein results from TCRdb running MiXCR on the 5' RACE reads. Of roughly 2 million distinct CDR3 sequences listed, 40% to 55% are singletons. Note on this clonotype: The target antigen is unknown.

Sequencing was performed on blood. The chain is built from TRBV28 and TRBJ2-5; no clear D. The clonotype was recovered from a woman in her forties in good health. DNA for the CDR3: TGTGCCAGCAGTTTGAATGTTCAGGCTCTGACCATCCTCCAAGAGACCCAGTACTTC. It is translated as CASSLNVQALTILQETQYF.